One sample yielded the 9 T cell receptor beta chains listed below, sequenced in a study of OX40 agonist ivuxolimab in advanced cancers. The method was the immunoSEQ multiplex PCR assay. This is the immuneACCESS table as TCRdb keeps it, with only in-frame sequences that have V and J called. A part of the clones is gone; compared with another copy, unresolved V genes explain less than half, and the rest is unexplained. In all, the sample holds about 95,000 clones, and over 75% of those were seen once. The top ten hold around 2.5% of the sample. Here the sequenced sample was CD4+ or CD8+ T cells sorted from blood, taken in a trial of the OX40 agonist ivuxolimab. The origin of the receptors is an adult with an advanced solid tumor such as melanoma, head and neck, liver or kidney cancer.

The rearrangement uses TRBV29-1 and TRBJ2-1, with 10 bases aligning to TRBD1. Germline V gene data show CDR1 as SQVTM and CDR2 as ANQGSEA. V trimming: 7 bases; J trimming: 10 bases; junction bases outside the gene matches: 10. The CDR3 covers 13 residues. Written as DNA, the CDR3 is TGCAGCGCGCCGGGACAGGGGAGGTGGGAGCAGTTCTTC. It encodes CSAPGQGRWEQFF.

The chain links TRBV6-6 to TRBJ2-2, with unresolved D. CDR3 length equals 14 residues. V was pared by 5 bases and J by 0 bases, with 7 bases between. CDR1 MNHNY and CDR2 SVGAGI come from the germline V gene (reference sequence). The CDR3 bases are TGTGCCAGCAGTGGGGTATCGAACACCGGGGAGCTGTTTTTT. Amino acid sequence: CASSGVSNTGELFF.

The chain recombines TRBV6-4 with TRBJ2-1; the D gene is possibly TRBD2 (6 bases). This CDR3 spans 15 amino acids. Looked up from germline, CDR1 is MRHNA and CDR2 is SNTAGT. Trimming removed 6 bases from V and 4 bases from J, with 16 bases in between. CDR3 protein: CASRQEEGIYNEQFF. The DNA of the CDR3 is TGTGCCAGCAGACAAGAGGAGGGGATTTACAATGAGCAGTTCTTC.

This clone was picked up one time. This chain uses TRBV30 with TRBJ2-5; 13 bases line up with TRBD2. CDR3 length equals 15 residues. With 0 bases clipped from V and 3 bases from J, the junction kept 1 base outside the gene matches. Germline CDR1 is GTSNPN and CDR2 is SVGIG (reference sequence). The CDR3 reads CAWSVGLAGEETQYF. CDR3 in DNA: TGTGCCTGGAGTGTAGGACTAGCGGGAGAAGAGACCCAGTACTTC.

V is TRBV28 and J is TRBJ2-2; no definite D call. CDR1 and CDR2 from the germline V gene are MDHEN and SYDVKM. This CDR3 comprises 18 residues. Trimming cost V 8 bases and J 0 bases, with 22 bases left between them. The CDR3 DNA reads TGTGCCAGCCATAACCCACCGGACGGAAGAGCGAACACCGGGGAGCTGTTTTTT. It translates to CASHNPPDGRANTGELFF.

The chain couples TRBV2 to TRBJ2-2; D is ambiguous. The CDR3 contains 14 residues. Trimming removed 5 bases from V and 4 bases from J, with 11 bases in between. Germline V CDR1 and CDR2: SNHLY, FYNNEI. CDR3 coding DNA: TGTGCCAGCAGTCCCGTGACGATCACCGGGGAGCTGTTTTTT. Translated: CASSPVTITGELFF.

The J gene is TRBJ2-3, the V gene TRBV28; TRBD1 matches 7 bases. The CDR3 totals 22 residues. Germline assignment: CDR1 MDHEN and CDR2 SYDVKM. J gave up 4 bases and V 2 bases, and 27 bases lay outside the gene matches. Here the CDR3 DNA reads TGTGCCAGCAGTTTACTCTTCGGGACAGTGGGCTCCCCTTGGAGTGGTTCAGATACGCAGTATTTT. Its translation: CASSLLFGTVGSPWSGSDTQYF.

About this clone itself: The junction and the germline gene differ at one end; a read error may be behind it. The J gene is TRBJ2-1, the V gene TRBV14; either TRBD1 or TRBD2 may fit D (5 bases each). The V gene's germline CDR1 is SGHDN and CDR2 FVKESK. The CDR3 spans 17 residues. Written as DNA, the CDR3 is TGTGCCAGCAGGCCGTCAGGGTGGAAGGACTCCGACAATGAGCAGTTCTTC. Translating it yields CASRPSGWKDSDNEQFF.

This chain links TRBV11-1 with TRBJ2-5; 12 positions match TRBD2. The CDR3 runs 16 residues. Germline V gene lookup returns CDR1 SGHAT and CDR2 FQDESV (reference sequence). V shed 2 bases and J 6 bases; nucleotides not matched to a gene: 7. The CDR3 is CASSLRLAGAHKTQYF. The CDR3 bases are TGTGCCAGCAGCTTAAGACTAGCGGGAGCCCATAAGACCCAGTACTTC.